Below are 16 T cell receptor beta chains sequenced from a single sample in a study of cytomegalovirus exposure and HLA in healthy donors. Sequencing was performed with immunoSEQ multiplex PCR; in TCRdb, only in-frame clones are kept and a portion is missing. Of some 260,000 clones listed, roughly 87% are singletons. Material for sequencing was PBMCs. The receptor set was obtained from a man between 18 and 35 years old in good health and CMV-seropositive.

This chain connects TRBV5-1 to TRBJ1-2; D is possibly TRBD1 (5 bases). Trimming took off 0 bases at V and 4 bases at J, with 10 bases between the two ends. In germline, CDR1 is SGHRS, CDR2 YFSETQ. The CDR3 consists of 14 residues. The CDR3 DNA reads TGCGCCAGCAGCTTGGACGGGACTTCCTATGGCTACACCTTC. Protein sequence: CASSLDGTSYGYTF.

The chain joins TRBV10-3 to TRBJ1-1; 10 bases map to TRBD1. CDR3 length equals 16 residues. Trimming at V came to 6 bases and at J to 1 base, leaving 8 bases not matched to a gene. Per germline, CDR1 ENHRY and CDR2 SYGVKD. CDR3 in DNA: TGTGCCATCAGCCCTCCGGGACAGGGGCCGAACACTGAAGCTTTCTTT. This encodes CAISPPGQGPNTEAFF.

The rearrangement uses TRBV6-6 and TRBJ1-2; D is perhaps TRBD1 (5 bases). The V gene's germline CDR1 is MNHNY and CDR2 SVGAGI (reference sequence). This CDR3 spans 16 amino acids. V dropped 0 bases and J dropped 4 bases, with 15 bases sitting between them. CDR3 sequence: CASSYSSAREGYGYTF. CDR3 DNA sequence: TGTGCCAGCAGTTACTCCTCCGCCAGGGAGGGCTATGGCTACACCTTC.

This clone was observed a single time. This rearrangement joins TRBV5-5 to TRBJ2-7, with D possibly being TRBD1 (6 bases). The length of the CDR3 is 14 residues. V dropped 1 base and J dropped 2 bases, with 10 bases sitting between them. Germline loops: CDR1 SGHKS, CDR2 YYEKEE (reference sequence). CDR3 DNA: TGTGCCAGCAGCTTGACAGGGAGACCCTACGAGCAGTACTTC. Translation gives CASSLTGRPYEQYF.

The chain has TRBV6-5 and TRBJ2-3; D is possibly TRBD2 (6 bases). CDR1 and CDR2 (germline): MNHEY, SVGAGI. Between the trimmed V and J ends, which lost 0 bases and 2 bases, there was a span of 9 bases. The CDR3 spans 15 residues. CDR3 in DNA: TGTGCCAGCAGTTACTCGGGCGGGAACACAGATACGCAGTATTTT. Its protein is CASSYSGGNTDTQYF.

This clone was picked up one time. This chain connects TRBV4-1 to TRBJ1-1; TRBD1 agrees at 7 bases. Per the germline V gene, CDR1 is MGHRA and CDR2 is YSYEKL. V trimming: 1 base; J trimming: 2 bases; junction bases outside the gene matches: 1. This CDR3 region has 14 residues. CDR3 residues: CASSQVGGNTEAFF. DNA of the CDR3: TGCGCCAGCAGCCAAGTAGGGGGCAACACTGAAGCTTTCTTT.

The chain uses TRBV11-2 and TRBJ1-2; D is unresolved. The CDR3 has 14 residues. The germline gives CDR1 SGHAT, CDR2 FQNNGV. The germline V and J ends were trimmed by 1 base and 4 bases, with 10 bases remaining between them. CDR3 bases: TGTGCCAGCAGCTTAGGTCAGGTCTCCTATGGCTACACCTTC. This codes for CASSLGQVSYGYTF.

The V and J genes are TRBV9 and TRBJ1-5, with unresolved D. The CDR3 consists of 14 residues. Germline V gene lookup returns CDR1 SGDLS and CDR2 YYNGEE. Trimming pared 0 bases from V and 4 bases from J, leaving 8 bases between. The CDR3 here is CASSVGAGNQPQHF. CDR3 coding DNA: TGTGCCAGCAGCGTAGGGGCGGGAAATCAGCCCCAGCATTTT.

This chain links TRBV4-2 with TRBJ2-5; TRBD1 might be the D (5 bases). CDR1 LGHNA and CDR2 YNFKEQ come from the germline V gene. V was clipped by 1 base and J by 9 bases, with 9 bases between them. This CDR3 has 12 amino acids. CDR3 DNA: TGTGCCAGCAGCCAAGGACAGTCCGCCCAGTACTTC. This encodes CASSQGQSAQYF.

The chain employs TRBV14 and TRBJ1-1; D is ambiguous. The CDR3 is 13 amino acids. Germline lookup yields CDR1 SGHDN and CDR2 FVKESK. Between the trimmed V and J ends, which lost 4 bases and 5 bases, there was a span of 11 bases. Here the CDR3 reads CASSRTAGTEAFF. The CDR3 DNA reads TGTGCCAGCAGCCGGACGGCGGGAACTGAAGCTTTCTTT.

The CDR3 loop is CAWKGRATNEKLFF. Here the CDR3 DNA reads TGTGCCTGGAAGGGAAGAGCAACTAATGAAAAACTGTTTTTT. The chain links TRBV30 to TRBJ1-4; D not resolved. Trimming took 4 bases from V and 0 from J, leaving 9 bases between them. The germline V gene encodes CDR1 GTSNPN and CDR2 SVGIG (reference sequence). The CDR3 is made up of 14 amino acids.

J is TRBJ2-7 and V is TRBV9; D unresolved. In germline, CDR1 is SGDLS, CDR2 YYNGEE. This CDR3 is built from 13 residues. V was shortened by 0 bases and J by 4 bases, with 8 bases between the two germline ends. For the CDR3, the DNA is TGTGCCAGCAGCGTAGCGGCCGGGTACGAGCAGTACTTC. It is translated as CASSVAAGYEQYF.

The chain is built from TRBV11-2 and TRBJ2-3, with unresolved D. The germline gives CDR1 SGHAT, CDR2 FQNNGV. V dropped 0 bases and J dropped 3 bases, with 16 bases sitting between them. There are 17 residues in the CDR3. For the CDR3, the DNA is TGTGCCAGCAGCTTAGATGGGCTAGTAACGGTAACAGATACGCAGTATTTT. Translation: CASSLDGLVTVTDTQYF.

V gene TRBV9 combines with J gene TRBJ2-3, with D hard to call. Germline CDR1 and CDR2: SGDLS and YYNGEE. Trimming took 0 bases from V and 4 from J, leaving 6 bases between them. The length of the CDR3 is 13 residues. CDR3 sequence (DNA): TGTGCCAGCAGCGTAGGCGGATCAGATACGCAGTATTTT. The encoded protein is CASSVGGSDTQYF. Variable domain in full (rest from reference TRBV9 and TRBJ2-3): DSGVTQTPKHLITATGQRVTLRCSPRSGDLSVYWYQQSLDQGLQFLIQYYNGEERAKGNILERFSAQQFPDLHSELNLSSLELGDSALYFCASSVGGSDTQYFGPGTRLTVL.

The CDR3 protein is CASSTHGHQIFSSEQFF. The CDR3 DNA follows: TGTGCCAGCAGTACACATGGACACCAAATCTTCTCGTCTGAGCAGTTCTTC. V is TRBV2 and J is TRBJ2-1; tentatively, D is TRBD1 (5 bases). The germline V and J ends were trimmed by 5 bases and 9 bases, with 26 bases remaining between them. The CDR3 is 17 residues long. Germline-derived CDR1 and CDR2 are SNHLY and FYNNEI.

The chain uses TRBV5-4 and TRBJ2-6; D is perhaps TRBD1 (6 bases). V was trimmed by 3 bases and J by 4 bases, leaving 14 bases between them. CDR3 length: 16 residues. Germline V gene lookup returns CDR1 SGHNT and CDR2 YYREEE (reference sequence). CDR3 in DNA: TGTGCCAGCAGCTCCACTAGGGGGTCAGGGGCCAACGTCCTGACTTTC. This gives the protein CASSSTRGSGANVLTF.